Listed here is a single T cell receptor (beta chain). The sample belongs to a study of identifying expanded T cells in peripheral blood. The CDR3 runs 15 residues. The germline gives CDR1 SGDLS, CDR2 YYNGEE. Trimming cost V 0 bases and J 6 bases; bases outside gene matches: 4. Measured with immunoSEQ multiplex PCR; TCRdb has only the in-frame clones, and not every one. The table lists over 90,000 clones, approximately 89% of them singletons, with roughly 14% in the top ten. The material sequenced was blood. This clonotype originated in a person aged 18-70 years in good health. The chain couples TRBV9 to TRBJ2-1, with 9 bases matching TRBD1. The CDR3 sequence: CASSVDRTGVNEQFF. In DNA, the CDR3 is TGTGCCAGCAGCGTAGATAGGACAGGGGTCAATGAGCAGTTCTTC.